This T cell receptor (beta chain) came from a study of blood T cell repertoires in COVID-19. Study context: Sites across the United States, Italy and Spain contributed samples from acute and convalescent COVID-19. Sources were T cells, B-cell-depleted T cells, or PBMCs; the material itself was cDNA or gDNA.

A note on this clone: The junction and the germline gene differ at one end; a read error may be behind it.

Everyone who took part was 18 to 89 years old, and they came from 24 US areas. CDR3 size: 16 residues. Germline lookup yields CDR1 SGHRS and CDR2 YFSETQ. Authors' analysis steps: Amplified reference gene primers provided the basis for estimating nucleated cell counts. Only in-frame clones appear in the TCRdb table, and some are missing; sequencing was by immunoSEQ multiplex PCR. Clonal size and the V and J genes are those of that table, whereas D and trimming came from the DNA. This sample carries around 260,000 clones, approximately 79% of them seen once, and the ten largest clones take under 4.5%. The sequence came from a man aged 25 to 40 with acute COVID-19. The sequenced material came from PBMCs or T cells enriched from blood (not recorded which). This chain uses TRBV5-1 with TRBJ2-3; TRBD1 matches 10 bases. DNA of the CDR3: TGTGCCAGCAGCCTGCAAGACAGGGGGCCATCAGATACGCAGTATTTT. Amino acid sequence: CASSLQDRGPSDTQYF.